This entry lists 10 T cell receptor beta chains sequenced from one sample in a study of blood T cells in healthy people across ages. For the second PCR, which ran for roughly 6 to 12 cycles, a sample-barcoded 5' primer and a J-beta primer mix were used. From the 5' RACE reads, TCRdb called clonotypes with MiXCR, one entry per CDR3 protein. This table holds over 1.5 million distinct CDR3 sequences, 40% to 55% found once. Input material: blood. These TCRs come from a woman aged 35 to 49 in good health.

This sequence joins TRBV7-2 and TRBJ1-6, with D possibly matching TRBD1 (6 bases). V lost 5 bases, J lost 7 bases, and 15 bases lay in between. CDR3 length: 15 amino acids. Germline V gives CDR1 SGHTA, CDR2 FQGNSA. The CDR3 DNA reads TGTGCCAGCAGCCCGGGACACTCGAGCAATTCACCCCTCCACTTT. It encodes CASSPGHSSNSPLHF.

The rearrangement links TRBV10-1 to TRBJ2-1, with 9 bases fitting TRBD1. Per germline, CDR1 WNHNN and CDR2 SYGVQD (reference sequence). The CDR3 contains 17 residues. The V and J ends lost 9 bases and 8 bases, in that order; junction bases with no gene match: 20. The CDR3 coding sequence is TGCGCCAGTCCCCGCTTCCTCCGGGACAGGGTAGCCGATGAGCAGTTCTTC. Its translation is CASPRFLRDRVADEQFF.

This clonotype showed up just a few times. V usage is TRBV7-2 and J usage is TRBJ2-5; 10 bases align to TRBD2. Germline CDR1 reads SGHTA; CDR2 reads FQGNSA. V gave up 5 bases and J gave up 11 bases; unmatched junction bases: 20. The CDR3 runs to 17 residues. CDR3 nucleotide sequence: TGTGCCAGCAGCCTTAGCGGGGGGAACAAATTTGGACGGGAGCAGTACTTC. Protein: CASSLSGGNKFGREQYF.

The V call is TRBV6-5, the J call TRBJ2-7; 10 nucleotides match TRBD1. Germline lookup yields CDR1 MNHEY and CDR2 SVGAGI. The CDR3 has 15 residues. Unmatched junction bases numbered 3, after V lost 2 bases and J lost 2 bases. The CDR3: CASSYADRGAYEQYF. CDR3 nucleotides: TGTGCCAGCAGTTACGCGGACAGGGGGGCCTACGAGCAGTACTTC.

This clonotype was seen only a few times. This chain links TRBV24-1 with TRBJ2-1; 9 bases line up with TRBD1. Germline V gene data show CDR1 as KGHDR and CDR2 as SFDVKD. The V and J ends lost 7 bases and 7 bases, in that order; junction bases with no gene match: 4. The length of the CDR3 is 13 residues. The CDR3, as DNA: TGTGCCACCAGGGGACAGGGTAATAATGAGCAGTTCTTC. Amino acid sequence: CATRGQGNNEQFF.

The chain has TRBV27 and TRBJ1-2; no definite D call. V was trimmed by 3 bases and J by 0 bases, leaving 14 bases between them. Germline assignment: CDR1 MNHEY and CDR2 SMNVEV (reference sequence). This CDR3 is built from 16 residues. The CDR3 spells CASSLQVTTSNYGYTF. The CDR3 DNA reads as TGTGCCAGCAGTTTGCAGGTTACTACCTCTAACTATGGCTACACCTTC.

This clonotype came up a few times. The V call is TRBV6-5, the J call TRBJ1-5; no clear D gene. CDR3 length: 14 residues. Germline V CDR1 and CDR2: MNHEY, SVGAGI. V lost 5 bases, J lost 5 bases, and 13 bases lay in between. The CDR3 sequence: CASSAGRRHQPQHF. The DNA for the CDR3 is TGTGCCAGCAGTGCGGGCAGACGGCATCAGCCCCAGCATTTT.

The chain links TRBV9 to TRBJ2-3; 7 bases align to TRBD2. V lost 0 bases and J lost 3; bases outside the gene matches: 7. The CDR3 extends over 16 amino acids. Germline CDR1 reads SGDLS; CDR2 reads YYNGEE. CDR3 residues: CASSVEPGRETDTQYF. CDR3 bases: TGTGCCAGCAGCGTAGAACCAGGGAGGGAGACAGATACGCAGTATTTT.

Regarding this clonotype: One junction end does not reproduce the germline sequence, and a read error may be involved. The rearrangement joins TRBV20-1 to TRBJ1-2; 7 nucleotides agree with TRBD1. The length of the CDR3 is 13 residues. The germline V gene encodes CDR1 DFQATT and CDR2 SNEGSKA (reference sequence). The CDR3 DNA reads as TGCAGTGCAATCGACAGGGCTGGCTATGGCTACATCTTC. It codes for CSAIDRAGYGYIF.

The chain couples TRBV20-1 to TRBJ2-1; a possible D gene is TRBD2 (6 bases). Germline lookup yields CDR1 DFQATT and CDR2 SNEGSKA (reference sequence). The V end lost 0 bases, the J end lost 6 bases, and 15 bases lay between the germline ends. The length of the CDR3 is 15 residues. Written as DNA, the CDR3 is TGCAGTGCTAGAGAACAGCCACGACTAGTCAATGAGCAGTTCTTC. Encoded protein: CSAREQPRLVNEQFF.